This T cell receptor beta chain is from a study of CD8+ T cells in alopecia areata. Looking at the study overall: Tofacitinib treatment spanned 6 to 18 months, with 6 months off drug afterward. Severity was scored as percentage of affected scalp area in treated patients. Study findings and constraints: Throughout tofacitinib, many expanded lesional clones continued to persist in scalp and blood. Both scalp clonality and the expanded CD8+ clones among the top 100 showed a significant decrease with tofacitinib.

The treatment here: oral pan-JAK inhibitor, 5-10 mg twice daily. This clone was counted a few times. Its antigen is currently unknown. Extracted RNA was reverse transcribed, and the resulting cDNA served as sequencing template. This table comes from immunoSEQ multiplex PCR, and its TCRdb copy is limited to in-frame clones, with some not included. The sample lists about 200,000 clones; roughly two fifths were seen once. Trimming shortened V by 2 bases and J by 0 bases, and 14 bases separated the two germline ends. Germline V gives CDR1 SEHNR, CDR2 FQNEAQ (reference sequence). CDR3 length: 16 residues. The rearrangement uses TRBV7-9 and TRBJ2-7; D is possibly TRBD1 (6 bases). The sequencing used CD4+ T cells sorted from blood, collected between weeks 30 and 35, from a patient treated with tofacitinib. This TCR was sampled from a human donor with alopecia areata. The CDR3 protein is CASSLIVTGSSYEQYF. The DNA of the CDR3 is TGTGCCAGCAGCTTAATCGTAACAGGGAGCTCCTACGAGCAGTACTTC.